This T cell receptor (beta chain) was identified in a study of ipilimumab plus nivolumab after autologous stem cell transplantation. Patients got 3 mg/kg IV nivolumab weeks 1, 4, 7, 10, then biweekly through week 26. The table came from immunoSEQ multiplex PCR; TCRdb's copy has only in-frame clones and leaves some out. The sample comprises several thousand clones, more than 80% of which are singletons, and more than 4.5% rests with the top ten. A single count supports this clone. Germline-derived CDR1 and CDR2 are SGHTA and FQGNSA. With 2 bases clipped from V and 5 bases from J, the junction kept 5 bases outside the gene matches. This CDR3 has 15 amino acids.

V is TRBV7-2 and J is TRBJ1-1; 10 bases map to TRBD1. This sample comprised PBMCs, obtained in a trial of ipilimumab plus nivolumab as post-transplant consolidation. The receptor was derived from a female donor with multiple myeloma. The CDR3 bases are TGTGCCAGCAGCTTACCGGGACAGGGGTTTACTGAAGCTTTCTTT. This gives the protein CASSLPGQGFTEAFF.